The 27 T cell receptor beta chains in this list originate from one sample, sequenced in a study of cytomegalovirus exposure and HLA in healthy donors. PCR employed 60 Vbeta and 13 Jbeta primers. This table comes from immunoSEQ multiplex PCR, and its TCRdb copy is limited to in-frame clones, with some not included. The data hold roughly 100,000 clones, with 78% observed a single time. Sequenced material: PBMCs. All receptors derive from a man aged 25-45 years in good health and CMV-seronegative.

The genes are TRBV29-1 and TRBJ1-4; no clear D. Germline V gene data show CDR1 as SQVTM and CDR2 as ANQGSEA. V gave up 7 bases and J gave up 4 bases, with 13 bases separating them. The CDR3 has 13 residues. This chain's CDR3 is CSALERSNEKLFF. In nucleotides, the CDR3 is TGCAGCGCTCTAGAGCGGAGTAATGAAAAACTGTTTTTT.

CDR3 protein: CASRWPGQGAQGDGYTF. In DNA, the CDR3 is TGCGCCAGCAGATGGCCGGGACAGGGGGCGCAGGGAGATGGCTACACCTTC. This chain joins TRBV4-1 and TRBJ1-2; 12 positions agree with TRBD1. Germline values: CDR1 MGHRA, CDR2 YSYEKL. This CDR3 has 17 residues. The V segment lost 6 bases and the J segment 6 bases; nucleotides outside the gene matches: 14.

The table lists this clone with a count of one. V usage is TRBV29-1 and J usage is TRBJ2-7, with 9 nucleotides matching TRBD1. The CDR3 spans 17 residues. The V segment lost 4 bases and the J segment 0 bases; nucleotides outside the gene matches: 13. Germline CDR1 is SQVTM and CDR2 is ANQGSEA. The CDR3 is CSVGNPPEQGASYEQYF. CDR3 in DNA: TGCAGCGTTGGAAACCCCCCCGAACAGGGGGCCTCCTACGAGCAGTACTTC.

This chain joins TRBV4-3 and TRBJ2-4; 9 positions agree with TRBD2. Germline assignment: CDR1 LGHNA and CDR2 YSLEER. The CDR3 is 16 amino acids. V trimming: 0 bases; J trimming: 7 bases; junction bases outside the gene matches: 7. CDR3 sequence: CASSQDPPGTSNIQYF. The CDR3 nucleotides are TGCGCCAGCAGCCAAGATCCCCCCGGGACTAGCAACATTCAGTACTTC.

The CDR3 nucleotides are TGTGCCAGCTCACCACCGGGGAAGAGGGATGAAAAACTGTTTTTT. Its protein is CASSPPGKRDEKLFF. The V and J genes are TRBV18 and TRBJ1-4; no clear D gene. The CDR3 consists of 15 residues. V shed 0 bases and J shed 6 bases, with 11 bases lying between them. Germline V gene sequence: CDR1 KGHSH, CDR2 LQKENI. Filled out from reference TRBV18 and TRBJ1-4, the complete variable domain reads NAGVMQNPRHLVRRRGQEARLRCSPMKGHSHVYWYRQLPEEGLKFMVYLQKENIIDESGMPKERFSAEFPKEGPSILRIQQVVRGDSAAYFCASSPPGKRDEKLFFGSGTQLSVL.

This sequence joins TRBV5-8 and TRBJ2-1, with a weak D call TRBD2 (5 bases). The CDR3 length is 17 residues. V gave up 1 base and J gave up 0 bases, with 14 bases separating them. CDR1 and CDR2 (germline): SGHTS, YDEGEE. Here the CDR3 reads CASSLFRGTSSYNEQFF. CDR3 coding DNA: TGTGCCAGCAGCTTGTTCCGGGGAACGAGCTCCTACAATGAGCAGTTCTTC.

This chain uses TRBV7-6 with TRBJ2-3, with 8 bases identical to TRBD2. The length of the CDR3 is 16 residues. The V gene's germline CDR1 is SGHVS and CDR2 FNYEAQ. The V gene end was trimmed by 5 bases and the J gene end by 5 bases; junction bases not matched to a gene: 12. For the CDR3, the DNA is TGTGCCAGCAGCCGCAGCGGGCGGGGGGCCGGAGATACGCAGTATTTT. Encoded protein: CASSRSGRGAGDTQYF.

The chain has TRBV10-2 and TRBJ2-7; D ambiguous. This CDR3 has 12 residues. The germline V and J ends were trimmed by 7 bases and 6 bases, with 13 bases remaining between them. Germline lookup yields CDR1 WSHSY and CDR2 SAAADI. The CDR3 nucleotides read TGCGCCAGCATAAGTTCTGGCGGCGAGCAGTACTTC. Translated, it gives CASISSGGEQYF.

The V call is TRBV18, the J call TRBJ2-1, with 8 nucleotides matching TRBD2. The length of the CDR3 is 16 residues. Germline-derived CDR1 and CDR2 are KGHSH and LQKENI. V gave up 0 bases and J gave up 5 bases; unmatched junction bases: 6. CDR3 residues: CASSPPRASGHNEQFF. As DNA, the CDR3 is TGTGCCAGCTCACCACCGAGGGCTAGCGGGCACAATGAGCAGTTCTTC. Based on the CDR3 plus reference TRBV18 and TRBJ2-1, the full variable domain is NAGVMQNPRHLVRRRGQEARLRCSPMKGHSHVYWYRQLPEEGLKFMVYLQKENIIDESGMPKERFSAEFPKEGPSILRIQQVVRGDSAAYFCASSPPRASGHNEQFFGPGTRLTVL.

This clone was observed a few times. V and J are TRBV6-5 and TRBJ2-5; possible D gene TRBD2, 6 bases. With the DNA end fitting TRBJ2-7 better, the J assignment may be wrong. CDR1 is MNHEY, CDR2 SVGAGI, per germline. CDR3 size: 16 residues. CDR3 sequence (DNA): TGTGCCAGCAGTTACTCGACCGGGACTCTGGTCAACGAGCAGTACTTC. Translating it yields CASSYSTGTLVNEQYF.

V usage is TRBV19 and J usage is TRBJ2-3, with 9 bases identical to TRBD1. CDR1 and CDR2 (germline): LNHDA, SQIVND (reference sequence). V lost 4 bases, J lost 4 bases, and 12 bases stayed unmatched. There are 17 residues in the CDR3. CDR3 DNA sequence: TGTGCCAGTAGTAGACACGGGACAGGGATTGAGTCAGATACGCAGTATTTT. Translated: CASSRHGTGIESDTQYF.

The chain recombines TRBV27 with TRBJ1-6, with D possibly TRBD1 on 6 matching bases. With 6 bases removed from V and 8 bases from J, the gap between germline ends came to 14 bases. Germline V lookup: CDR1 MNHEY, CDR2 SMNVEV (reference sequence). The CDR3 runs 14 residues. CDR3: CASSPNRDHSPLHF. In DNA, the CDR3 is TGTGCCAGCAGCCCAAACAGGGACCATTCACCCCTCCACTTT.

V is TRBV5-6 and J is TRBJ1-2, with 9 bases that match TRBD1. Germline CDR1 SGHDT, CDR2 YYEEEE. The trim removed 1 base at V and 12 bases at J, leaving 13 bases unmatched. The CDR3 runs 15 residues. CDR3 region: CASSLFLGTGGRNTF. As DNA, the CDR3 is TGTGCCAGCAGCTTGTTCCTAGGAACAGGGGGCAGAAACACCTTC. The full variable domain, in which reference TRBV5-6 and TRBJ1-2 provide the parts outside the CDR3, is DAGVTQSPTHLIKTRGQQVTLRCSPKSGHDTVSWYQQALGQGPQFIFQYYEEEERQRGNFPDRFSGHQFPNYSSELNVNALLLGDSALYLCASSLFLGTGGRNTFGSGTRLTVV.

The chain links TRBV19 to TRBJ2-2; the match to TRBD2 covers 13 bases. V trimming: 4 bases; J trimming: 3 bases; junction bases outside the gene matches: 5. Germline V CDR1 and CDR2: LNHDA, SQIVND (reference sequence). This CDR3 is 17 amino acids long. Here the CDR3 DNA reads TGTGCCAGTAGTACACTAGCGGGGGGGCTCGACACCGGGGAGCTGTTTTTT. It specifies CASSTLAGGLDTGELFF. The whole variable domain, filled in from reference TRBV19 and TRBJ2-2, reads DGGITQSPKYLFRKEGQNVTLSCEQNLNHDAMYWYRQDPGQGLRLIYYSQIVNDFQKGDIAEGYSVSREKKESFPLTVTSAQKNPTAFYLCASSTLAGGLDTGELFFGEGSRLTVL.

V usage is TRBV30 and J usage is TRBJ2-3; D not certain. V dropped 2 bases and J dropped 2 bases, with 14 bases sitting between them. This CDR3 is 15 amino acids long. Germline lookup yields CDR1 GTSNPN and CDR2 SVGIG (reference sequence). The CDR3 DNA reads as TGTGCCTGGAGTCGATCGGGTTGGGTCACAGATACGCAGTATTTT. Amino acids: CAWSRSGWVTDTQYF.

The rearrangement uses TRBV9 and TRBJ2-5; no reliable D call. The J call may be faulty, since TRBJ2-7 better matches the DNA end. The CDR3 contains 13 residues. Germline assignment: CDR1 SGDLS and CDR2 YYNGEE. CDR3 amino acids: CASSPQESYEQYF. In DNA, the CDR3 is TGTGCCAGCAGCCCTCAGGAATCCTACGAGCAGTACTTC.

The gene calls are TRBV6-5 and TRBJ2-7, with D unclear. The CDR3 loop spans 13 amino acids. Trimming removed 5 bases from V and 4 bases from J, with 12 bases in between. Germline V gene sequence: CDR1 MNHEY, CDR2 SVGAGI. The CDR3 DNA reads as TGTGCCAGCAGTAAAACTCCAAAATACGAGCAGTACTTC. This translates into CASSKTPKYEQYF.

V usage is TRBV5-4 and J usage is TRBJ1-1; D gene uncertain. Trimming stripped 4 bases from V and 2 bases from J, with 9 bases between. The CDR3 runs 13 residues. Germline lookup yields CDR1 SGHNT and CDR2 YYREEE (reference sequence). CDR3 amino acids: CASSETVNTEAFF. CDR3 nucleotides: TGTGCCAGCAGCGAAACAGTAAACACTGAAGCTTTCTTT.

The chain has TRBV7-7 and TRBJ2-1, with D perhaps TRBD2 (5 bases). In germline, CDR1 is SSHAT, CDR2 FNYEAQ (reference sequence). The CDR3 is 15 residues long. The ends were cut back, 4 bases at V and 7 bases at J, with 17 bases in the middle. For the CDR3, the DNA is TGTGCCAGCAGCTCTAGCCAGGCCTCGGGTAATGAGCAGTTCTTC. Amino acids: CASSSSQASGNEQFF. The whole variable domain, filled in from reference TRBV7-7 and TRBJ2-1, reads GAGVSQSPRYKVTKRGQDVTLRCDPISSHATLYWYQQALGQGPEFLTYFNYEAQPDKSGLPSDRFSAERPEGSISTLTIQRTEQRDSAMYRCASSSSQASGNEQFFGPGTRLTVL.

The rearrangement uses TRBV29-1 and TRBJ1-5; D is undetermined. The CDR3 runs 14 residues. Germline V gene lookup returns CDR1 SQVTM and CDR2 ANQGSEA. V was shortened by 5 bases and J by 7 bases, with 18 bases between the two germline ends. For the CDR3, the DNA is TGCAGCGTTCTTACGGGCCTCTCGGGACAGCCCCAGCATTTT. The encoded protein is CSVLTGLSGQPQHF.

The V call is TRBV27, the J call TRBJ1-1, with D possibly being TRBD1 (6 bases). CDR1 MNHEY and CDR2 SMNVEV come from the germline V gene (reference sequence). Trimming removed 0 bases at V and 11 bases at J, with 16 bases between. This CDR3 region has 14 residues. CDR3 amino acids: CASSLSGWDTRAFF. The CDR3 coding sequence is TGTGCCAGCAGTTTATCGGGATGGGACACAAGGGCTTTCTTT.

V gene TRBV7-9 combines with J gene TRBJ2-5, with a possible D match to TRBD1 (6 bases). CDR3 length: 15 amino acids. The germline V and J ends were trimmed by 4 bases and 1 base, with 13 bases remaining between them. The germline V gene encodes CDR1 SEHNR and CDR2 FQNEAQ (reference sequence). CDR3 nucleotides: TGTGCCAGCAGCTCCGTCGACAGGACCCAAGAGACCCAGTACTTC. Amino acid sequence: CASSSVDRTQETQYF.

The genes are TRBV5-6 and TRBJ2-5; TRBD1 matches at 7 bases. Germline V gene lookup returns CDR1 SGHDT and CDR2 YYEEEE. J gave up 4 bases and V 1 base, and 4 bases lay outside the gene matches. This CDR3 has 14 residues. Here the CDR3 reads CASSLTGARETQYF. The CDR3 nucleotides read TGTGCCAGCAGCTTGACAGGGGCTCGAGAGACCCAGTACTTC.

The genes are TRBV18 and TRBJ2-2; maybe TRBD1 (5 bases). V was pared by 4 bases and J by 1 base, with 13 bases between. The CDR3 loop spans 16 amino acids. Germline V gene sequence: CDR1 KGHSH, CDR2 LQKENI. The CDR3 loop is CASSRTSPQNTGELFF. The DNA for the CDR3 is TGTGCCAGCTCACGGACAAGCCCTCAGAACACCGGGGAGCTGTTTTTT.

CDR3 nucleotide sequence: TGCGCCAGCGGGGGACTCGGCACAGATACGCAGTATTTT. As protein: CASGGLGTDTQYF. This sequence joins TRBV10-1 and TRBJ2-3, with D possibly TRBD2 on 6 matching bases. Between the trimmed V and J ends, which lost 8 bases and 1 base, there was a span of 10 bases. Germline lookup yields CDR1 WNHNN and CDR2 SYGVQD (reference sequence). The CDR3 is 13 amino acids.

This clone was seen a few times. This chain joins TRBV5-4 and TRBJ2-6; 9 nucleotides match TRBD1. Germline trimming cut 0 bases from V and 5 bases from J; bases unmatched to any gene: 3. Germline values: CDR1 SGHNT, CDR2 YYREEE (reference sequence). CDR3 size: 16 residues. DNA of the CDR3: TGTGCCAGCAGCTTGGAACAGGGGGCGCGGGCCAACGTCCTGACTTTC. It encodes CASSLEQGARANVLTF.

This clone was detected only a few times. This sequence joins TRBV18 and TRBJ2-7; weak D call: TRBD1 (5 bases). Germline-derived CDR1 and CDR2 are KGHSH and LQKENI. The CDR3 has 13 amino acids. V lost 1 base and J lost 5, with 9 bases in between. CDR3 sequence reads: CASSPRQGNEQYF. The CDR3 DNA sequence: TGTGCCAGCTCACCACGGCAGGGCAACGAGCAGTACTTC.